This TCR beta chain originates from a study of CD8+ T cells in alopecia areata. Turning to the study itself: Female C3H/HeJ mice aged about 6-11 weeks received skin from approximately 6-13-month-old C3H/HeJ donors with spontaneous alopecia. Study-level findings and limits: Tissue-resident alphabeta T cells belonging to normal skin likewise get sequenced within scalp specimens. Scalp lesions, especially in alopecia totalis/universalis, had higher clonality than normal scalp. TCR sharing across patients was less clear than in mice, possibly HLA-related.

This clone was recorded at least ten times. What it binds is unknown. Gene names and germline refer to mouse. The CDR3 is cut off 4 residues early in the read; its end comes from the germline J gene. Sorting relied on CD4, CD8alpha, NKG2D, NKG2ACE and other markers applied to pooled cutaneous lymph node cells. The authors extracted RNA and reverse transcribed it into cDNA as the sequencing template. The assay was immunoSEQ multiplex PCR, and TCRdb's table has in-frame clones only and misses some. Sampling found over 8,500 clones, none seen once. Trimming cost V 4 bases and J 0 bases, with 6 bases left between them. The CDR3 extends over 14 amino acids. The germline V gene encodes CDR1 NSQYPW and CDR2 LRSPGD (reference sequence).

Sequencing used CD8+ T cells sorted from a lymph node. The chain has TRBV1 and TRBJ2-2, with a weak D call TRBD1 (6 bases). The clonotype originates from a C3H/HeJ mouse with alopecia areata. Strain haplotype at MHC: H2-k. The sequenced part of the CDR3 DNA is TGCACCTGCAGTGGACAGGCAAACACCGGG. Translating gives CTCSGQANTG. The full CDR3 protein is CTCSGQANTGQLYF.